Listed below are T cell receptor beta chains from one sample, sequenced in a study of blood T cell repertoires in COVID-19. Produced via immunoSEQ multiplex PCR; TCRdb's table is partial and in-frame only. The table has around 180,000 clones, about 91% seen once. Specimen: peripheral blood. Source of these receptors: a woman under 40 with acute or convalescent COVID-19. Both conserved end residues are part of each CDR3. A D gene is named only where the DNA matches it firmly. Part of the rows lack a size; the others show once, few, many or a class for expanded clones.

TRBJ1-2 16 . TRBV9 . TGTGCCAGCAGCGCCTCTCCGGGACAAGCCAACTATGGCTACACCTTC CASSASPGQANYGYTF
TRBJ2-3 14 . TRBV19 TRBD1 TGTGCCAGTAGATGGGACAGGGGGACAGATACGCAGTATTTT CASRWDRGTDTQYF
TRBJ1-3 16 few TRBV5-1 . TGCGCCAGCAGCTTGGGAACAGGGAACTCTGGAAACACCATATATTTT CASSLGTGNSGNTIYF
TRBJ2-7 14 . TRBV12-5 TRBD2 TGTGCTAGTGGTTCATCGGGACTAGTATACGAGCAGTACTTC CASGSSGLVYEQYF
TRBJ1-6 14 . TRBV5-1 TRBD1 TGCGCCAGCCGACAGGGATCGGGTAATTCACCCCTCCACTTT CASRQGSGNSPLHF
TRBJ2-1 15 . TRBV2 . TGTGCCAGCCAACCTCTTCGGAGCTCCTACAATGAGCAGTTCTTC CASQPLRSSYNEQFF
TRBJ2-7 12 . TRBV28 . TGTGCCAGCACTCAATCGGGCTACGAGCAGTACTTC CASTQSGYEQYF
TRBJ2-2 14 . TRBV3-1/TRBV3-2 . TGTGCCAGCAGCCAACGGGGGAACACCGGGGAGCTGTTTTTT CASSQRGNTGELFF
TRBJ2-1 11 . TRBV2 . TGTGCCAGCCAAGGGACTTCAGGACAGTTCTTC CASQGTSGQFF
TRBJ1-1 12 . TRBV3-1/TRBV3-2 . TGTGCCAGCAGCCAAGATATCGGTGAAGCTTTCTTT CASSQDIGEAFF
TRBJ1-5 12 . TRBV12-5 TRBD1 TGTGCTAGTGCCGACAGGGATCAGCCCCAGCATTTT CASADRDQPQHF
TRBJ2-6 14 few TRBV4-2 . TGTGCCAGCAGTCTCTTCGCTGGGGCCAACGTCCTGACTTTC CASSLFAGANVLTF
TRBJ1-1 13 few TRBV29-1 . TGCAGCGTTACCCGCACCGGGGGCACTGAAGCTTTCTTT CSVTRTGGTEAFF
TRBJ1-2 12 . TRBV19 . TGTGCCAGTAGTATGACTTTTTATGGCTACACCTTC CASSMTFYGYTF
TRBJ2-2 16 . TRBV28 . TGTGCCAGCAGACACCCTGGAAAGGGGGTGACCGGGGAGCTGTTTTTT CASRHPGKGVTGELFF
TRBJ2-1 15 . TRBV7-9 TRBD2 TGTGCCAGCAGCTTAGACGGCGGGAGCAAGGATGAGCAGTTCTTC CASSLDGGSKDEQFF
TRBJ2-3 13 . TRBV6-6 TRBD2 TGTGCCAGCGTAGCGGGAGCGACAGATACGCAGTATTTT CASVAGATDTQYF
TRBJ1-3 16 . TRBV23-1 . TGCGCCAGCAGTCACCCTGAGGTTTTCTCTGGAAACACCATATATTTT CASSHPEVFSGNTIYF
TRBJ2-2 15 . TRBV5-1 . TGCGCCAGCAGCCTTGGGACTGCGGACACCGGGGAGCTGTTTTTT CASSLGTADTGELFF
TRBJ1-4 14 . TRBV5-1 TRBD1 TGCGCCAGCAGCCGCGGACAGGAGAATGAAAAACTGTTTTTT CASSRGQENEKLFF
TRBJ1-1 9 . TRBV7-9 . TGTGCCAGCGCGCCTGAAGCTTTCTTT CASAPEAFF
TRBJ2-1 15 . TRBV4-1 TRBD2 TGCGCCAGCAGCCAAGGGACTAGCGGGAGGAGGTCTATGATCTTC CASSQGTSGRRSMIF
TRBJ2-3 14 . TRBV7-7 . TGTGCTAGCAGCCAAACTACTAGCACAGATACGCAGTATTTT CASSQTTSTDTQYF
TRBJ2-3 15 . TRBV18 . TGTGCCAGCTCACCACCGGCCAGGGACACAGATACGCAGTATTTT CASSPPARDTDTQYF
TRBJ2-1 14 . TRBV29-1 . TGCAGCGTTGAGCGATCCCACCCTAGCGTGAATTGGTTCTTC CSVERSHPSVNWFF
TRBJ2-2 14 . TRBV14 . TGTGCCAGCAGCCGGTACACGAACACCGGGGAGCTGTTTTTT CASSRYTNTGELFF
TRBJ2-2 15 few TRBV28 TRBD1 TGTGCCAGCAGCTTGACAGGGCGTGGGACCCAGGAGCTGTTTTTT CASSLTGRGTQELFF
TRBJ1-1 13 . TRBV14 . TGTGCCAGCAGCCTATTAGGGAGCACTGAAGCTTTCTTT CASSLLGSTEAFF
TRBJ2-3 15 once TRBV5-1 TRBD1 TGCGCCAGCAGCCCCGGGACAGGGGGCTCAGATACGCAGTATTTT CASSPGTGGSDTQYF